This paragraph covers one T cell receptor (beta chain) sequence. Its target is unknown. A single heparinised draw of roughly 0.11 L on average was taken per donor. This sample is part of a study of beta chain features in type 1 diabetes. Study findings and constraints: Any HLA effect on TCRB rearrangement was left unresolved by small sub-analyses. All four CD4+ subsets from Type 1 diabetes patients carried moderately but significantly shorter TCRB CDR3s.

Every isolated RNA sample was fully reverse transcribed, so sequencing captured expressed TCRB transcripts. Each sample of naive, central memory or regulatory T cells had, on average, roughly 3.4 million reads. Assay used: immunoSEQ multiplex PCR; TCRdb lists only in-frame clones, some missing. The sample lists 150,000 to 190,000 clones; under 9.5% were seen once. The CDR3 extends over 16 amino acids. The V segment lost 4 bases and the J segment 0 bases; nucleotides outside the gene matches: 5. Looked up from germline, CDR1 is ENHRY and CDR2 is SYGVKD. The chain joins TRBV10-3 to TRBJ2-1; 8 bases line up with TRBD2. The sequenced sample consisted of central memory CD4+ T cells from blood. The sequence was collected from a man aged 18 to 29 in good health. In DNA, the CDR3 is TGTGCCATCAGTGTACTAGCGGAAAGCTCCTACAATGAGCAGTTCTTC. This sequence encodes CAISVLAESSYNEQFF.